What follows is one T cell receptor beta chain and its context. Its antigen is unknown. The data belong to a study of blood T cells in healthy people across ages. As for the study in general: About one barcoded beta molecule per two T cells was the capture yield of template switching. General observations from the study: Across samples, TCR beta diversity tracked strongly with naive T cell percentage. A roughly linear age-dependent decrease characterized TCR beta diversity per million T cells.

Germline V gene lookup returns CDR1 SNHLY and CDR2 FYNNEI. The CDR3 is 11 amino acids. A sample-barcoded 5' primer and a J-beta primer mix were used in a second PCR of about 7 to 11 cycles. A template-switch adaptor with 12 random nucleotides tagged each cDNA molecule. TCRdb called the 5' RACE reads again in MiXCR, with one record for every CDR3 protein. The sample has about 730,000 distinct CDR3 sequences; roughly 41% are singletons. The sequence came from a woman aged 55-70 years in good health. The sequenced sample was blood. V is TRBV2 and J is TRBJ2-4; a possible D gene is TRBD2 (5 bases). Matching the DNA end better, TRBJ2-7 makes the J call doubtful. The DNA of the CDR3 is TGTGCCAGCGGCGGGTCGCACGAGCAGTACTTC. It specifies CASGGSHEQYF.